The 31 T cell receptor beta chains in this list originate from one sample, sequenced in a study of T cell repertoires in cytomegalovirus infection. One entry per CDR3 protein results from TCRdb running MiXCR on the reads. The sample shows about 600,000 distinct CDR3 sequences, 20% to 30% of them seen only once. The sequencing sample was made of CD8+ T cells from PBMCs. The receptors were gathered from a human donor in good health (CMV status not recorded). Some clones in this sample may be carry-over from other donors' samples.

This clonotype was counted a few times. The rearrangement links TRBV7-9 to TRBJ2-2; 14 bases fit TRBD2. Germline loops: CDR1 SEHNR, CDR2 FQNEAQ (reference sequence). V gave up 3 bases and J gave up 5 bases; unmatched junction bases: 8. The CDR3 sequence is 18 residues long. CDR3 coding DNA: TGTGCCAGCAGCTTCGGGACTAGCGGGGGCCTTGGTACCGGGGAGCTGTTTTTT. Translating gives CASSFGTSGGLGTGELFF.

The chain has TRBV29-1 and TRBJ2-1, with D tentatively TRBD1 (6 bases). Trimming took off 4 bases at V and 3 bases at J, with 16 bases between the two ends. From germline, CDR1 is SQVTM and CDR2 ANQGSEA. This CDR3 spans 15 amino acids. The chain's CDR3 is CSVVEVEGGYNEQFF. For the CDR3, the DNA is TGCAGCGTTGTGGAGGTTGAAGGGGGCTACAATGAGCAGTTCTTC.

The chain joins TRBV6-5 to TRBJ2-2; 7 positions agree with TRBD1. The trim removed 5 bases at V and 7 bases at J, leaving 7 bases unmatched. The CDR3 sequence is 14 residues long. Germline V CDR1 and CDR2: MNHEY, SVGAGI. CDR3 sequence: CASSPDRIGGELFF. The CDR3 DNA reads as TGTGCCAGCAGTCCGGACAGGATTGGCGGGGAGCTGTTTTTT.

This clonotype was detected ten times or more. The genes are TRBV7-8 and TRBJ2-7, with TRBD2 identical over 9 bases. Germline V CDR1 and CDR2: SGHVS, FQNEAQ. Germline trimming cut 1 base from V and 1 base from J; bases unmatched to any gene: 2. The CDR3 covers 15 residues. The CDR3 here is CASSLGLAGSYEQYF. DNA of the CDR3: TGTGCCAGCAGCTTAGGCCTAGCGGGGTCCTACGAGCAGTACTTC.

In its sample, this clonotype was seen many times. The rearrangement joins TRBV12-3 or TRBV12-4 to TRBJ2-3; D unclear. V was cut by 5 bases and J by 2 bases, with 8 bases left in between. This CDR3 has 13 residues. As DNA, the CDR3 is TGTGCCAGCAGTGGGTACAACACAGATACGCAGTATTTT. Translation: CASSGYNTDTQYF.

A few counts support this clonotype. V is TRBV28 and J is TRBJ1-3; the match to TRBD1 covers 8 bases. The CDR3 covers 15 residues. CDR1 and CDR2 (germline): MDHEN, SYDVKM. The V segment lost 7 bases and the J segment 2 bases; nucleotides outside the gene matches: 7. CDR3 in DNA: TGTGCCAGCACCCCGGCAGGGGGCACTGGAAACACCATATATTTT. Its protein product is CASTPAGGTGNTIYF.

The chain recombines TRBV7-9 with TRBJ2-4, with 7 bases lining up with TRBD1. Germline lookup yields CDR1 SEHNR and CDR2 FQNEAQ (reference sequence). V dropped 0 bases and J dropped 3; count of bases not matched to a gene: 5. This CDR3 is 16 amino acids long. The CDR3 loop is CASSLAGGADKNIQYF. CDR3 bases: TGTGCCAGCAGCTTAGCAGGGGGCGCGGACAAAAACATTCAGTACTTC. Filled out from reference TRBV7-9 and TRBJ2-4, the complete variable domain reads DTGVSQNPRHKITKRGQNVTFRCDPISEHNRLYWYRQTLGQGPEFLTYFQNEAQLEKSRLLSDRFSAERPKGSFSTLEIQRTEQGDSAMYLCASSLAGGADKNIQYFGAGTRLSVL.

CDR3 in DNA: TGTGCCATACACAAAGGCAACAATGAGCAGTTCTTC. Translating it yields CAIHKGNNEQFF. The V call is TRBV2, the J call TRBJ2-1, with D hard to call. V dropped 10 bases and J dropped 5 bases, with 12 bases sitting between them. The germline V gene has CDR1 SNHLY and CDR2 FYNNEI. The CDR3 loop spans 12 amino acids.

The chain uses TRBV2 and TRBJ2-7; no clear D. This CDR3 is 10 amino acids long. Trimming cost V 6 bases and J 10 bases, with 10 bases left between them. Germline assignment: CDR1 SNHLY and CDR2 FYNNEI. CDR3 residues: CASRDRAQYF. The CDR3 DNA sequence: TGTGCCAGCAGGGATCGGGCACAGTACTTC. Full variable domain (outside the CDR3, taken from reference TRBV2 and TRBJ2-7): EPEVTQTPSHQVTQMGQEVILRCVPISNHLYFYWYRQILGQKVEFLVSFYNNEISEKSEIFDDQFSVERPDGSNFTLKIRSTKLEDSAMYFCASRDRAQYFGPGTRLTVT.

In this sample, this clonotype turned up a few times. The CDR3 sequence is CSVEEYRDGVNSGANVLTF. In nucleotides, the CDR3 is TGCAGCGTTGAAGAATACAGAGATGGGGTTAACTCTGGGGCCAACGTCCTGACTTTC. The V gene is TRBV29-1, the J gene TRBJ2-6, with D unresolved. Germline lookup yields CDR1 SQVTM and CDR2 ANQGSEA. Trimming took 0 bases from V and 0 from J, leaving 18 bases between them. This CDR3 has 19 residues.

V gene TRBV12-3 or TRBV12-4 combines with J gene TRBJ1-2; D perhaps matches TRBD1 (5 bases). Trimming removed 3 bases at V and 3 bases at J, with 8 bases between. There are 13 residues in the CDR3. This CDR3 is CASSFGRDYGYTF. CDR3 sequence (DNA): TGTGCCAGCAGTTTCGGCAGGGACTATGGCTACACCTTC.

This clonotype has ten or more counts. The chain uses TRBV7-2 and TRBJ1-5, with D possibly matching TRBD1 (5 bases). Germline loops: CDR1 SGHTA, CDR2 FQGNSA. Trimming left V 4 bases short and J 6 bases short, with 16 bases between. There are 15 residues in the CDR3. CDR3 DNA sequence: TGTGCCAGCAGCTCCACCTCCAGGGTCGGTCAGCCCCAGCATTTT. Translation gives CASSSTSRVGQPQHF.

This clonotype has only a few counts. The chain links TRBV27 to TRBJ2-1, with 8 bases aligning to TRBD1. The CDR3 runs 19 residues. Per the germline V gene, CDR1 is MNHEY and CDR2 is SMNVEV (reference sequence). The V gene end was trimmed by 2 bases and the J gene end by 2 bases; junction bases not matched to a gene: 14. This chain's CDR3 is CASSLMAPRQGRTYNEQFF. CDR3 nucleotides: TGTGCCAGCAGTTTAATGGCCCCGCGACAGGGGCGAACCTACAATGAGCAGTTCTTC.

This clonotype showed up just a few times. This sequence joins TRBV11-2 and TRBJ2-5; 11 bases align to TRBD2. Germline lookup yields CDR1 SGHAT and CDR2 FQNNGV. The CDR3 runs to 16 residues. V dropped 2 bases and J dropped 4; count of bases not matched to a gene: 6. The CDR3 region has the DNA TGTGCCAGCAGCTTATGGCTAGCGGGGGGCCTAGAGACCCAGTACTTC. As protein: CASSLWLAGGLETQYF.

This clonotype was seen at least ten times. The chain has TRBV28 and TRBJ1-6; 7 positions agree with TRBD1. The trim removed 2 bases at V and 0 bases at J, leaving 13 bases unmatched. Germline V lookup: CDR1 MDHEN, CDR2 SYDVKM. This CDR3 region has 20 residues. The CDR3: CASSLMPETGLSSYNSPLHF. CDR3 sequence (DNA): TGTGCCAGCAGTTTAATGCCCGAGACAGGGCTGAGCTCCTATAATTCACCCCTCCACTTT.

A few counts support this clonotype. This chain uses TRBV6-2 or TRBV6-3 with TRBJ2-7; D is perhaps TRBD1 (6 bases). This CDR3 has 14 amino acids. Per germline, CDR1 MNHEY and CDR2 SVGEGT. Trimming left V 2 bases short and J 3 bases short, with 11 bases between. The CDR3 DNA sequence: TGTGCCAGCAGTTACGTACAGGGTATCTACGAGCAGTACGTC. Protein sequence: CASSYVQGIYEQYV.

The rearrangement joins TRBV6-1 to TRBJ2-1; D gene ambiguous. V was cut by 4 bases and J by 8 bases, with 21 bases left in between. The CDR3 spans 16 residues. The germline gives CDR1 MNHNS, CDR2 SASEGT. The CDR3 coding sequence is TGTGCCAGCAGTGTTGCGACCGAGCCTATCTCGGATGAGCAGTTCTTC. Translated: CASSVATEPISDEQFF.

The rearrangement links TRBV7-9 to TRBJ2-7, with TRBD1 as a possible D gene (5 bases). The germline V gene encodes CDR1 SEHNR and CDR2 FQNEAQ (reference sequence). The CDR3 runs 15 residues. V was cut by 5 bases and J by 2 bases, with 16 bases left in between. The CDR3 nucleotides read TGTGCCAGCAGCCTCGGACAACAACTTACCTACGAGCAGTACTTC. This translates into CASSLGQQLTYEQYF.

Here the CDR3 reads CSVQGAVLNTEAFF. CDR3 nucleotide sequence: TGCAGCGTTCAAGGGGCCGTCTTGAACACTGAAGCTTTCTTT. The chain employs TRBV29-1 and TRBJ1-1; a weak D match, TRBD1 (5 bases). The germline V gene has CDR1 SQVTM and CDR2 ANQGSEA. V shed 5 bases and J shed 0 bases, with 13 bases lying between them. The CDR3 is 14 residues long.

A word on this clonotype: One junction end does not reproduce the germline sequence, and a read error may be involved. CDR3 amino acids: CSARDGADSGANVMTF. Written as DNA, the CDR3 is TGCAGTGCTAGAGATGGAGCAGACTCTGGGGCCAACGTCATGACTTTC. The chain combines TRBV20-1 with TRBJ2-6; tentatively, D is TRBD1 (5 bases). Per the germline V gene, CDR1 is DFQATT and CDR2 is SNEGSKA (reference sequence). The CDR3 loop spans 16 amino acids.

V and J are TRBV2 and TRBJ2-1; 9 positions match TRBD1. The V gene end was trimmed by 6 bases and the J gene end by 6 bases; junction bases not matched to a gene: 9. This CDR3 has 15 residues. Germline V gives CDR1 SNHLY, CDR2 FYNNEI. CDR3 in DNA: TGTGCCAGCAGCCGCTCCGGGACAGGGATCAATGAGCAGTTCTTC. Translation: CASSRSGTGINEQFF.

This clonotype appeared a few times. The CDR3 here is CASSSKRGITYTQYF. CDR3 DNA sequence: TGTGCCAGCAGCTCTAAGCGGGGGATTACCTATACGCAGTATTTT. This chain uses TRBV7-9 with TRBJ2-3; 8 bases line up with TRBD2. The CDR3 runs 15 residues. V gave up 4 bases and J gave up 7 bases; unmatched junction bases: 10. Germline V gene lookup returns CDR1 SEHNR and CDR2 FQNEAQ (reference sequence).

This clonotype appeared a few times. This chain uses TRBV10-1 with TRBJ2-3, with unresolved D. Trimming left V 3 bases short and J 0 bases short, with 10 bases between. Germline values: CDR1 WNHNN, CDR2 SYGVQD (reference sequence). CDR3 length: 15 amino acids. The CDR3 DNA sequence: TGCGCCAGCAGTGACTCAATCCCCAGCACAGATACGCAGTATTTT. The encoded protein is CASSDSIPSTDTQYF.

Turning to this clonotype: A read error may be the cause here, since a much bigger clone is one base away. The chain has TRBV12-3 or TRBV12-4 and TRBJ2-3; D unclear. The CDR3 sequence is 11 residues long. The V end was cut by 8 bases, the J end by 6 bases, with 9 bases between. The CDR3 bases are TGTGCCAGCGGTATGGGGGATACGCAGTATTTT. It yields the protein CASGMGDTQYF.

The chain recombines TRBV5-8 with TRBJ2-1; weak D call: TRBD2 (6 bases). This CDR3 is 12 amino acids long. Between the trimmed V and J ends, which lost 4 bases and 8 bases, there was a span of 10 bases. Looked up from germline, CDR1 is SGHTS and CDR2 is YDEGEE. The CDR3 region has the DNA TGTGCCAGCAGCCACGGAGGGCATGAGCAGTTCTTC. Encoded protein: CASSHGGHEQFF.

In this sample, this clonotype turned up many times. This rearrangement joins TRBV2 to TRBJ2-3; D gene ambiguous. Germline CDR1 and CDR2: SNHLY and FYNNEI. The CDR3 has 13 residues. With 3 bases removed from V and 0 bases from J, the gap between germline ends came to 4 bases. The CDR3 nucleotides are TGTGCCAGCAGTGATCTGAGCACAGATACGCAGTATTTT. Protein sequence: CASSDLSTDTQYF.

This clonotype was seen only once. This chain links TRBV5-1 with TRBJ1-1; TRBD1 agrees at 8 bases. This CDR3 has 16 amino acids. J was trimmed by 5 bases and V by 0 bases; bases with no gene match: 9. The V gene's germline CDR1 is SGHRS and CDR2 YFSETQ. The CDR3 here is CASSLGQGAIGTEAFF. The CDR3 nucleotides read TGCGCCAGCAGCTTGGGCCAGGGGGCTATCGGAACTGAAGCTTTCTTT.

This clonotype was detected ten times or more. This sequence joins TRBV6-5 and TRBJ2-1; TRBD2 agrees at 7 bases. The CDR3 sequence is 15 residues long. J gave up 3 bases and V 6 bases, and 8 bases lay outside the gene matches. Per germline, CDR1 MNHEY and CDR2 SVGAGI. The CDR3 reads CASRLAVSVYNEQFF. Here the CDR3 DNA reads TGTGCCAGCAGGCTAGCGGTTTCCGTCTACAATGAGCAGTTCTTC.

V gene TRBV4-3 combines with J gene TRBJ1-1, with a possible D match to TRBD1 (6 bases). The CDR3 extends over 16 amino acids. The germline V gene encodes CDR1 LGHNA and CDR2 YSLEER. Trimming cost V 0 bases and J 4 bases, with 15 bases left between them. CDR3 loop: CASSQEYGGATTEAFF. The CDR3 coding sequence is TGCGCCAGCAGCCAAGAATACGGGGGGGCGACCACTGAAGCTTTCTTT.

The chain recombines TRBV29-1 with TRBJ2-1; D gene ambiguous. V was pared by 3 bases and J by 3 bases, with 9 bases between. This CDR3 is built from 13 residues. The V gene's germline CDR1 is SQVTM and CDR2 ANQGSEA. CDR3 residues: CSVEGGFYNEQFF. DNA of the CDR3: TGCAGCGTTGAGGGTGGCTTCTACAATGAGCAGTTCTTC.

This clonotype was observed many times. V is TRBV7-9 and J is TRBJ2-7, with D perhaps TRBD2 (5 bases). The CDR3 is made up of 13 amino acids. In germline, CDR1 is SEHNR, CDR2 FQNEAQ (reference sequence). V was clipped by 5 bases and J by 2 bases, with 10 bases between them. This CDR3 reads CASSRDGTYEQYF. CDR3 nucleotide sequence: TGTGCCAGCAGCCGAGACGGGACCTACGAGCAGTACTTC.